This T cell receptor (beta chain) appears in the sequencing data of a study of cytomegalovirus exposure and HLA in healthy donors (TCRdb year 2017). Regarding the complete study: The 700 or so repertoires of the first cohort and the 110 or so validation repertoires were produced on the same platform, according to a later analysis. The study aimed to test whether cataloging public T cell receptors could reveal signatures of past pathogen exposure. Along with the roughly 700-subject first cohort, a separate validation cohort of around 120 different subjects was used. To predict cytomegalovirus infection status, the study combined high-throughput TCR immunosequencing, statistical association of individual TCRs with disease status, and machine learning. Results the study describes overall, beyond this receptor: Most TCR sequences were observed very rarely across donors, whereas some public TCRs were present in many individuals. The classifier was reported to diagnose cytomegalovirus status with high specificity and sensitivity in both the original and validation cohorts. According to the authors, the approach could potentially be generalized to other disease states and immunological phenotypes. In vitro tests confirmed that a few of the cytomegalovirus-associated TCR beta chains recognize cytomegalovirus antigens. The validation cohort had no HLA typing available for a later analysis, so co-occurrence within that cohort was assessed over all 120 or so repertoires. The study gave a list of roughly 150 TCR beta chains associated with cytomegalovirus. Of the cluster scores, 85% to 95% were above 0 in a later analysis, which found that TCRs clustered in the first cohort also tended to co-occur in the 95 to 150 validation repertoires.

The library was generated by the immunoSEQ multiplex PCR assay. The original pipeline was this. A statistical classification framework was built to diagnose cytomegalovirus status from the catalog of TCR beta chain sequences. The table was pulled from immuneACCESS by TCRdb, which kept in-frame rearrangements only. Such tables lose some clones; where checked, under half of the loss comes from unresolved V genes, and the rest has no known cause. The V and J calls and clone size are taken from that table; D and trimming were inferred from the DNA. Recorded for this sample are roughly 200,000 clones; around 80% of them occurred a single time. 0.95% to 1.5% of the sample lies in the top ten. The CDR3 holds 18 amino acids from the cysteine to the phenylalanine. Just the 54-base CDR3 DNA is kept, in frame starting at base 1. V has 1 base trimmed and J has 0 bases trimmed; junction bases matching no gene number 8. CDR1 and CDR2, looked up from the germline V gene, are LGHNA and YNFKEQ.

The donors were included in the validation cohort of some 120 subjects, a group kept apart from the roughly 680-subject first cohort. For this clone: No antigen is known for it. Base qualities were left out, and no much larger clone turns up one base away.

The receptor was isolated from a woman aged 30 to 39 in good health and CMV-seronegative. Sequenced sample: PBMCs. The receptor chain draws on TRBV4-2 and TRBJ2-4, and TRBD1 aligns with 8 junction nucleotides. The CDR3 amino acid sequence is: CASSQATGTGIAKNIQYF. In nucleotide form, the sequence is TGTGCCAGCAGCCAAGCTACAGGGACAGGCATAGCCAAAAACATTCAGTACTTC.